These 32 T cell receptor beta chains originate from one sample sequenced in a study of blood T cell repertoires in COVID-19. Clones were sequenced by immunoSEQ multiplex PCR, and TCRdb holds only the in-frame ones, with some missing. The sample shows fewer than 300,000 clones, 88% of them seen only once. Sequencing was done on a sample of peripheral blood. These receptors all come from a man aged 55-75 years who had recovered from COVID-19.

A few counts support this clone. The CDR3 reads CASSPAGSSNEQFF. CDR3 DNA: TGTGCCAGCTCACCTGCCGGGAGTAGCAATGAGCAGTTCTTC. This chain uses TRBV18 with TRBJ2-1; maybe TRBD2 (6 bases). The V end lost 3 bases, the J end lost 6 bases, and 12 bases lay between the germline ends. The CDR3 has 14 amino acids. Germline loops: CDR1 KGHSH, CDR2 LQKENI.

This chain joins TRBV7-3 and TRBJ2-1; 8 bases are shared with TRBD1. The germline V gene has CDR1 SGHTA and CDR2 FQGTGA. There are 13 residues in the CDR3. Losses at the gene ends were 6 bases for V and 9 bases for J; bases not matched to a gene: 7. CDR3 region: CASSEGQGGEQFF. CDR3 nucleotide sequence: TGTGCCAGCAGTGAAGGACAGGGTGGTGAGCAGTTCTTC.

This clone was picked up one time. V and J are TRBV19 and TRBJ2-7; 11 bases are a match to TRBD1. Germline V gene lookup returns CDR1 LNHDA and CDR2 SQIVND (reference sequence). The V and J ends lost 7 bases and 0 bases, in that order; junction bases with no gene match: 8. The CDR3 has 16 residues. The CDR3 is CASNPAGTGGSYEQYF. CDR3 coding DNA: TGTGCCAGTAACCCCGCGGGGACAGGGGGCTCCTACGAGCAGTACTTC.

The chain joins TRBV19 to TRBJ1-1; 12 bases align to TRBD1. There are 11 residues in the CDR3. Germline assignment: CDR1 LNHDA and CDR2 SQIVND (reference sequence). Germline trimming cut 8 bases from V and 11 bases from J; bases unmatched to any gene: 3. The CDR3, as DNA: TGTGCCAGTGGGACAGGGGGCGACGCTTTCTTT. Translation gives CASGTGGDAFF.

The chain carries TRBV5-6 and TRBJ1-5; a possible D gene is TRBD1 (6 bases). The CDR3 has 17 residues. Trimming shortened V by 5 bases and J by 0 bases, and 18 bases separated the two germline ends. Germline CDR1 and CDR2: SGHDT and YYEEEE. The CDR3 DNA is TGTGCCAGCAGTTTGCGCCAGGGGTCATATAGCAATCAGCCCCAGCATTTT. Translating gives CASSLRQGSYSNQPQHF.

This chain uses TRBV5-5 with TRBJ2-1, with unresolved D. CDR1 and CDR2 from the germline V gene are SGHKS and YYEKEE (reference sequence). CDR3 length: 13 residues. Trimming removed 0 bases from V and 5 bases from J, with 6 bases in between. The CDR3 DNA follows: TGTGCCAGCAGCTTGGCCGCGCACAATGAGCAGTTCTTC. Translation gives CASSLAAHNEQFF.

J is TRBJ2-5 and V is TRBV5-1; 8 bases are a match to TRBD1. There are 14 residues in the CDR3. Germline values: CDR1 SGHRS, CDR2 YFSETQ. Unmatched junction bases numbered 3, after V lost 0 bases and J lost 5 bases. The CDR3 DNA reads TGCGCCAGCAGCTTGGCAGGGGGCATGGAGACCCAGTACTTC. This translates into CASSLAGGMETQYF. The full variable domain, with the rest looked up from reference TRBV5-1 and TRBJ2-5, is KAGVTQTPRYLIKTRGQQVTLSCSPISGHRSVSWYQQTPGQGLQFLFEYFSETQRNKGNFPGRFSGRQFSNSRSEMNVSTLELGDSALYLCASSLAGGMETQYFGPGTRLLVL.

The rearrangement uses TRBV18 and TRBJ1-5, with D perhaps TRBD1 (5 bases). The V and J ends lost 3 bases and 3 bases respectively, with 6 bases between them. This CDR3 is built from 13 residues. Germline CDR1 reads KGHSH; CDR2 reads LQKENI. CDR3 in amino acids: CASSPTDNQPQHF. The CDR3 nucleotides read TGTGCCAGCTCACCGACAGACAATCAGCCCCAGCATTTT.

This clone turned up a few times. The chain combines TRBV3-1 (or the pseudogene TRBV3-2) with TRBJ2-2, with D unresolved. The CDR3 runs to 11 residues. Germline V gene lookup returns CDR1 LGHDT and CDR2 YNNKEL (reference sequence). V shed 6 bases and J shed 7 bases, with 6 bases lying between them. CDR3 in DNA: TGTGCCAGCAGAGTCGGCGGGGAGCTGTTTTTT. It is translated as CASRVGGELFF.

CDR3 DNA: TGTGCCTGGAGTCAAGCGCAGAACACTGAAGCTTTCTTT. This translates into CAWSQAQNTEAFF. The chain couples TRBV30 to TRBJ1-1, with D hard to call. V was cut by 2 bases and J by 1 base, with 8 bases left in between. Germline V gives CDR1 GTSNPN, CDR2 SVGIG (reference sequence). CDR3 length: 13 residues. The variable domain in full, with the rest retrieved from reference TRBV30 and TRBJ1-1, is SQTIHQWPATLVQPVGSPLSLECTVEGTSNPNLYWYRQAAGRGLQLLFYSVGIGQISSEVPQNLSASRPQDRQFILSSKKLLLSDSGFYLCAWSQAQNTEAFFGQGTRLTVV.

The rearrangement uses TRBV6-5 and TRBJ2-3, with TRBD2 identical over 11 bases. This CDR3 is 16 amino acids long. V lost 2 bases and J lost 3; bases outside the gene matches: 4. The germline CDR1 and CDR2 sequences are MNHEY and SVGAGI. This CDR3 is CASSYRLAGGTDTQYF. For the CDR3, the DNA is TGTGCCAGCAGTTACCGGCTAGCGGGGGGAACAGATACGCAGTATTTT.

The chain uses TRBV5-4 and TRBJ2-5; D is ambiguous. Per the germline V gene, CDR1 is SGHNT and CDR2 is YYREEE (reference sequence). This CDR3 is built from 13 residues. V lost 4 bases, J lost 1 base, and 8 bases lay in between. The CDR3 region is CASSDELQETQYF. The DNA for the CDR3 is TGTGCCAGCAGCGATGAGCTCCAAGAGACCCAGTACTTC.

The CDR3 sequence is CASSKLGQGVNEKLFF. As DNA, the CDR3 is TGTGCCAGCAGCAAATTGGGACAGGGGGTCAATGAAAAACTGTTTTTT. This chain links TRBV21-1 with TRBJ1-4; no DNA check was done on the table's D call, TRBD1. TRBV21-1 is a documented pseudogene. This CDR3 spans 16 amino acids.

The V and J genes are TRBV7-6 and TRBJ1-2; 7 bases align to TRBD1. The trim removed 7 bases at V and 5 bases at J, leaving 13 bases unmatched. CDR1 SGHVS and CDR2 FNYEAQ come from the germline V gene. The CDR3 sequence is 15 residues long. CDR3 sequence (DNA): TGTGCCAGCACCCTTAGTCCGGGACAGAAATATGGCTACACCTTC. This encodes CASTLSPGQKYGYTF.

The chain is built from TRBV19 and TRBJ2-1; 14 positions match TRBD2. Germline values: CDR1 LNHDA, CDR2 SQIVND (reference sequence). The CDR3 extends over 17 amino acids. V was clipped by 4 bases and J by 6 bases; unmatched bases: 8. Here the CDR3 DNA reads TGTGCCAGTAGTAGGGGACTAGCGGGGGTGGGGGCCAATGAGCAGTTCTTC. This encodes CASSRGLAGVGANEQFF.

This clone was seen ten or more times. The gene calls are TRBV5-1 and TRBJ2-1, with 8 bases matching TRBD1. CDR1 and CDR2 (germline): SGHRS, YFSETQ. The trim removed 3 bases at V and 6 bases at J, leaving 8 bases unmatched. CDR3 length: 15 amino acids. The CDR3 nucleotides are TGCGCCAGCAGCTCGACAGGGGCTCGGAGCAATGAGCAGTTCTTC. Encoded protein: CASSSTGARSNEQFF.

The rearrangement joins TRBV10-3 to TRBJ1-2; D not resolved. Germline-derived CDR1 and CDR2 are ENHRY and SYGVKD. V was pared by 3 bases and J by 4 bases, with 15 bases between. The CDR3 spans 15 residues. The CDR3 sequence: CAISDGGGLGYGYTF. Here the CDR3 DNA reads TGTGCCATCAGTGACGGAGGAGGGTTAGGCTATGGCTACACCTTC.

This rearrangement joins TRBV24-1 to TRBJ1-2; 10 nucleotides agree with TRBD1. Germline-derived CDR1 and CDR2 are KGHDR and SFDVKD. After removal of 3 bases from V and 4 bases from J, the junction contained 10 bases not matched to a gene. The CDR3 contains 17 residues. As DNA, the CDR3 is TGTGCCACCAGTGATCCAACCTCGGGACAGGGGAGCTATGGCTACACCTTC. Protein product: CATSDPTSGQGSYGYTF.

This chain links TRBV6-4 with TRBJ2-1; 9 bases are shared with TRBD1. Germline lookup yields CDR1 MRHNA and CDR2 SNTAGT. This CDR3 has 15 residues. With 5 bases clipped from V and 10 bases from J, the junction kept 12 bases outside the gene matches. This chain's CDR3 is CASSPGTGLSFEQFF. CDR3 sequence (DNA): TGTGCCAGCAGTCCCGGGACAGGGTTATCATTCGAGCAGTTCTTC.

This clone was seen a few times. The chain is built from TRBV14 and TRBJ1-6, with 9 positions matching TRBD1. The V segment lost 0 bases and the J segment 12 bases; nucleotides outside the gene matches: 6. The length of the CDR3 is 15 residues. The V gene's germline CDR1 is SGHDN and CDR2 FVKESK. The CDR3 DNA follows: TGTGCCAGCAGCCAAGAACAGGGGGCCGGGATACCCCTCCACTTT. Translation gives CASSQEQGAGIPLHF.

The chain recombines TRBV28 with TRBJ1-2, with TRBD1 matching 7 bases. V was clipped by 6 bases and J by 5 bases; unmatched bases: 6. Germline assignment: CDR1 MDHEN and CDR2 SYDVKM. This CDR3 spans 13 amino acids. The CDR3 region is CASRQQGPYGYTF. For the CDR3, the DNA is TGTGCCAGCAGACAACAGGGGCCATATGGCTACACCTTC.

The chain links TRBV12-3 or TRBV12-4 to TRBJ1-1, with 9 bases that match TRBD1. The CDR3 length is 13 residues. Trimming cost V 7 bases and J 5 bases; bases outside gene matches: 5. CDR3 sequence: CASTRDRVTEAFF. The CDR3 nucleotides are TGTGCCAGCACCCGGGACAGGGTTACTGAAGCTTTCTTT.

This clone is a singleton in its sample. J is TRBJ2-1 and V is TRBV11-2; possibly TRBD1 for D (5 bases). V was clipped by 6 bases and J by 15 bases, with 24 bases between them. From germline, CDR1 is SGHAT and CDR2 FQNNGV. The CDR3 is 14 residues long. The CDR3 DNA is TGTGCCAGCAGTTTCATACTCGACCAGGGTGGCCGGTTCTTC. Its translation: CASSFILDQGGRFF.

The chain recombines TRBV19 with TRBJ2-1; D unclear. V shed 1 base and J shed 10 bases, with 11 bases lying between them. The CDR3 extends over 13 amino acids. Germline V gene data show CDR1 as LNHDA and CDR2 as SQIVND (reference sequence). Written as DNA, the CDR3 is TGTGCCAGTAGTATAGGCCTAGATAGGGAGCAGTTCTTC. This translates into CASSIGLDREQFF.

The V gene is TRBV6-4, the J gene TRBJ1-1; D remains unclear. Germline V lookup: CDR1 MRHNA, CDR2 SNTAGT. This CDR3 region has 13 residues. With 3 bases removed from V and 1 base from J, the gap between germline ends came to 6 bases. In DNA form, the CDR3 reads TGTGCCAGCAGTGAGTCAGGGAACACTGAAGCTTTCTTT. It codes for CASSESGNTEAFF.

The V call is TRBV6-5, the J call TRBJ1-1; D remains ambiguous. The length of the CDR3 is 14 residues. CDR1 MNHEY and CDR2 SVGAGI come from the germline V gene. The V and J ends lost 0 bases and 5 bases respectively, with 10 bases between them. CDR3 sequence reads: CASSYSGFRTEAFF. The CDR3 nucleotides read TGTGCCAGCAGTTACTCCGGGTTTCGGACTGAAGCTTTCTTT.

The CDR3 loop reads CASRSGTVGYSNQPQHF. CDR3 nucleotides: TGTGCAAGTCGGTCCGGGACAGTGGGGTATAGCAATCAGCCCCAGCATTTT. The V and J genes are TRBV12-2 and TRBJ1-5; the table's D call, TRBD1, was not checked against the DNA. TRBV12-2 is marked as a pseudogene. The CDR3 covers 17 residues.

The rearrangement joins TRBV6-5 to TRBJ2-1, with TRBD2 matching 7 bases. Per the germline V gene, CDR1 is MNHEY and CDR2 is SVGAGI. The CDR3 loop spans 15 amino acids. J gave up 2 bases and V 6 bases, and 7 bases lay outside the gene matches. This CDR3 reads CASRTTGGPYNEQFF. The CDR3 DNA sequence: TGTGCCAGCAGAACTACGGGGGGACCCTACAATGAGCAGTTCTTC.

The chain is built from TRBV5-6 and TRBJ2-7; 11 nucleotides line up with TRBD2. V gave up 4 bases and J gave up 6 bases; unmatched junction bases: 12. This CDR3 region has 16 residues. Germline-derived CDR1 and CDR2 are SGHDT and YYEEEE. CDR3 sequence reads: CASSIRTSGLGSEQYF. CDR3 bases: TGTGCCAGCAGCATAAGGACTAGCGGGCTGGGTAGCGAGCAGTACTTC.

The chain combines TRBV7-3 with TRBJ2-1; D not certain. The germline V gene has CDR1 SGHTA and CDR2 FQGTGA. The V gene lost 0 bases and the J gene lost 7 bases, with 7 bases spanning the gap. The CDR3 has 13 amino acids. Here the CDR3 DNA reads TGTGCCAGCAGCTTAACCCCAGATAATGAGCAGTTCTTC. Amino acids: CASSLTPDNEQFF. Full variable domain (outside the CDR3, taken from reference TRBV7-3 and TRBJ2-1): GAGVSQTPSNKVTEKGKYVELRCDPISGHTALYWYRQSLGQGPEFLIYFQGTGAADDSGLPNDRFFAVRPEGSVSTLKIQRTERGDSAVYLCASSLTPDNEQFFGPGTRLTVL.

The rearrangement links TRBV11-2 to TRBJ2-1, with D perhaps TRBD2 (5 bases). V lost 3 bases to trimming and J lost 3 bases, with 12 bases between them. The CDR3 has 15 residues. The germline V gene has CDR1 SGHAT and CDR2 FQNNGV. CDR3 coding DNA: TGTGCCAGCAGCTTGGACTTCCCAGGCTACAATGAGCAGTTCTTC. It encodes CASSLDFPGYNEQFF.

The chain couples TRBV11-3 to TRBJ1-1; a weak D match, TRBD1 (5 bases). In germline, CDR1 is SGHNT, CDR2 YENEEA. The V and J ends lost 4 bases and 5 bases respectively, with 11 bases between them. The CDR3 runs 13 residues. CDR3 nucleotides: TGTGCCAGCAGCTCCGTGGGGGGAACTGAAGCTTTCTTT. It translates to CASSSVGGTEAFF.